The 9 T cell receptor beta chains below were found in one sample sequenced in a study of memory CD4+ T cells and cytomegalovirus serostatus. The sort gate was single viable CD3+CD4+CD8-CD45RO+ cells for memory CD4+ T cells. TCRdb keeps only in-frame clones here, not all; method: immunoSEQ multiplex PCR. The data contain 46,000 or so clones, 78% of them seen just once; the ten biggest clones take up nearly 0.95%. Sequencing input: memory CD4+ T cells from blood. Receptor source: an adult in good health and CMV-seronegative.

The rearrangement links TRBV11-2 to TRBJ1-1; D is perhaps TRBD1 (5 bases). From germline, CDR1 is SGHAT and CDR2 FQNNGV. This CDR3 has 15 residues. Trimming left V 1 base short and J 6 bases short, with 15 bases between. The CDR3 here is CASSLAGREGAEAFF. CDR3 in DNA: TGTGCCAGCAGCTTAGCGGGCAGGGAAGGAGCTGAAGCTTTCTTT.

This clone was picked up a small number of times. The chain couples TRBV18 to TRBJ1-6; perhaps TRBD1 as D (5 bases). V was shortened by 6 bases and J by 8 bases, with 17 bases between the two germline ends. CDR3 length: 15 amino acids. Germline assignment: CDR1 KGHSH and CDR2 LQKENI. The CDR3 sequence: CASSLGTVPYSPLHF. The DNA of the CDR3 is TGTGCCAGCTCTCTAGGGACCGTACCATATTCACCCCTCCACTTT.

J is TRBJ1-2 and V is TRBV7-8; D not resolved. The germline gives CDR1 SGHVS, CDR2 FQNEAQ. The CDR3 has 12 residues. V was clipped by 5 bases and J by 8 bases, with 12 bases between them. The CDR3 loop is CASSDHPRGYTF. CDR3 bases: TGTGCCAGCAGCGACCATCCACGGGGCTACACCTTC.

The chain carries TRBV9 and TRBJ2-2, with D tentatively TRBD2 (7 bases). V dropped 6 bases and J dropped 4 bases, with 25 bases sitting between them. This CDR3 spans 18 amino acids. Looked up from germline, CDR1 is SGDLS and CDR2 is YYNGEE. The CDR3 sequence: CASNPGGRGADGTGELFF. CDR3 in DNA: TGTGCCAGCAATCCCGGAGGGAGGGGGGCCGACGGCACCGGGGAGCTGTTTTTT. The full variable domain, with the rest looked up from reference TRBV9 and TRBJ2-2, is DSGVTQTPKHLITATGQRVTLRCSPRSGDLSVYWYQQSLDQGLQFLIQYYNGEERAKGNILERFSAQQFPDLHSELNLSSLELGDSALYFCASNPGGRGADGTGELFFGEGSRLTVL.

The chain carries TRBV4-1 and TRBJ2-1; D gene ambiguous. The germline V gene has CDR1 MGHRA and CDR2 YSYEKL. The germline V and J ends were trimmed by 0 bases and 4 bases, with 16 bases remaining between them. This CDR3 has 17 amino acids. CDR3 sequence: CASSQDKGLIRYNEQFF. As DNA, the CDR3 is TGCGCCAGCAGCCAAGATAAGGGATTGATCCGATACAATGAGCAGTTCTTC.

The chain links TRBV28 to TRBJ1-2; D might be TRBD1 (5 bases). Trimming took 6 bases from V and 7 from J, leaving 18 bases between them. The CDR3 covers 14 residues. Germline loops: CDR1 MDHEN, CDR2 SYDVKM. The CDR3 loop reads CASSPSGAGGGYTF. CDR3 bases: TGTGCCAGCAGCCCCAGTGGGGCCGGGGGTGGCTACACCTTC.

This clone came up once. The CDR3 nucleotides read TGTGCCAGCAGCTTGATGGAGTCCTACAATGAGCAGTTCTTC. Its protein product is CASSLMESYNEQFF. The chain has TRBV7-9 and TRBJ2-1, with D unclear. There are 14 residues in the CDR3. Germline V gives CDR1 SEHNR, CDR2 FQNEAQ (reference sequence). V lost 3 bases to trimming and J lost 1 base, with 7 bases between them.

V usage is TRBV7-2 and J usage is TRBJ1-2; D gene unclear. Trimming pared 1 base from V and 3 bases from J, leaving 9 bases between. This CDR3 has 14 amino acids. CDR1 SGHTA and CDR2 FQGNSA come from the germline V gene. The CDR3 loop reads CASSLDLGDYGYTF. Written as DNA, the CDR3 is TGTGCCAGCAGCTTAGATCTGGGAGACTATGGCTACACCTTC.

The sample holds one count of this clone. The chain is built from TRBV6-6 and TRBJ2-5, with D perhaps assigned TRBD1 or TRBD2 (5 bases each). The germline gives CDR1 MNHNY, CDR2 SVGAGI (reference sequence). Trimming stripped 7 bases from V and 5 bases from J, with 11 bases between. CDR3 length: 12 residues. The CDR3 DNA follows: TGTGCCAGCAATGGGGGTGGCGAGACCCAGTACTTC. It specifies CASNGGGETQYF.